This passage covers 2 T cell receptor beta chains from one sample sequenced in a study of blood T cell repertoires in COVID-19. Sequencing was performed with immunoSEQ multiplex PCR; in TCRdb, only in-frame clones are kept and a portion is missing. The data hold around 150,000 clones, with about 78% observed a single time. The material sequenced was peripheral blood. The origin of the receptors is a man in his sixties who had recovered from COVID-19.

This clone was seen a few times. The rearrangement joins TRBV6-2 or TRBV6-3 to TRBJ2-7; D is unresolved. The CDR3 has 15 residues. Trimming pared 0 bases from V and 2 bases from J, leaving 11 bases between. The V gene's germline CDR1 is MNHEY and CDR2 SVGEGT. The CDR3: CASSYSANPTYEQYF. The CDR3 DNA sequence: TGTGCCAGCAGTTACTCAGCCAACCCCACCTACGAGCAGTACTTC.

The chain carries TRBV28 and TRBJ2-1; weak D call: TRBD1 (5 bases). The CDR3 sequence is 13 residues long. From germline, CDR1 is MDHEN and CDR2 SYDVKM. V lost 1 base to trimming and J lost 5 bases, with 6 bases between them. The CDR3 region is CASSLSGNNEQFF. DNA for the CDR3: TGTGCCAGCAGTTTATCAGGGAACAATGAGCAGTTCTTC. The full variable domain, completed using reference TRBV28 and TRBJ2-1, is DVKVTQSSRYLVKRTGEKVFLECVQDMDHENMFWYRQDPGLGLRLIYFSYDVKMKEKGDIPEGYSVSREKKERFSLILESASTNQTSMYLCASSLSGNNEQFFGPGTRLTVL.